Listed here is a single TCR beta chain. These data originate in a study of T cell changes during pregnancy in multiple sclerosis. The CDR3 spans 15 residues. Trimming took off 0 bases at V and 1 base at J, with 9 bases between the two ends. Germline CDR1 and CDR2: MNHEY and SVGAGI. Sequencing was performed with immunoSEQ multiplex PCR; in TCRdb, only in-frame clones are kept and a portion is missing. The table includes about 28,000 clones, 89% detected once. The chain recombines TRBV6-5 with TRBJ1-1; D is ambiguous. Source: CD4+ T cells from peripheral blood mononuclear cells, taken in the first trimester of pregnancy. The sequence derives from a female donor in good health, enrolled as a control in a pregnancy study. The CDR3 sequence is CASSYSAGENTEAFF. The CDR3 DNA reads TGTGCCAGCAGTTACTCGGCAGGTGAGAACACTGAAGCTTTCTTT.